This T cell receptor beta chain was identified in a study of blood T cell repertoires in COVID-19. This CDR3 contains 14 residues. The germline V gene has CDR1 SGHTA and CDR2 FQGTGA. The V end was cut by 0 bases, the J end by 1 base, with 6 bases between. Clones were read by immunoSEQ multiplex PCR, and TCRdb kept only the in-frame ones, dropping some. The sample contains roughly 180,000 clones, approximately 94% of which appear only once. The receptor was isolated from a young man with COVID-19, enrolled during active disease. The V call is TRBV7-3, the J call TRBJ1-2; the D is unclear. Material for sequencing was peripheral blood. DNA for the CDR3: TGTGCCAGCAGCTTAACGGCGGGTAACTATGGCTACACCTTC. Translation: CASSLTAGNYGYTF.